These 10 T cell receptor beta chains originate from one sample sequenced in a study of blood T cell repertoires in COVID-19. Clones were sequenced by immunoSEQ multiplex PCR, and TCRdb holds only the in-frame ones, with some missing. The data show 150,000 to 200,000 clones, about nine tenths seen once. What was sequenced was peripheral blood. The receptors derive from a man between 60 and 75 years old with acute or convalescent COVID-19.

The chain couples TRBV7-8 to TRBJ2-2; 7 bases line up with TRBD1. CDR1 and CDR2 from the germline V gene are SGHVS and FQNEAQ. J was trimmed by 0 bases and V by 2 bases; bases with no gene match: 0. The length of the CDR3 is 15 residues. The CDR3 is CASSLQGANTGELFF. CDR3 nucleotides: TGTGCCAGCAGCTTACAGGGGGCGAACACCGGGGAGCTGTTTTTT.

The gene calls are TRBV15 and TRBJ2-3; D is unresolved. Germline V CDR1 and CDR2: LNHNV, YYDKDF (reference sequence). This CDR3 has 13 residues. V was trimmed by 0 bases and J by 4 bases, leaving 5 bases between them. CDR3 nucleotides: TGTGCCACCAGCAGAGATCCCGCAGATACGCAGTATTTT. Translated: CATSRDPADTQYF.

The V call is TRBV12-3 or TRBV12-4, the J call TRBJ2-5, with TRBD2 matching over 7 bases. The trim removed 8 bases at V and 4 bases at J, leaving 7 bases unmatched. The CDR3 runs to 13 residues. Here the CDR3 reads CASGGLSGETQYF. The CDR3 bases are TGTGCCAGCGGGGGACTATCGGGAGAGACCCAGTACTTC.

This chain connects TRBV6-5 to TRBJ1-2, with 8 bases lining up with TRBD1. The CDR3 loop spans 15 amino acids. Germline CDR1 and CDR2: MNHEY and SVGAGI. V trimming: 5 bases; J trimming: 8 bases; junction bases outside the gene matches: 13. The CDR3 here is CASSRGQGLVEGYTF. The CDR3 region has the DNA TGTGCCAGCAGTCGCGGACAGGGCCTGGTCGAGGGCTACACCTTC.

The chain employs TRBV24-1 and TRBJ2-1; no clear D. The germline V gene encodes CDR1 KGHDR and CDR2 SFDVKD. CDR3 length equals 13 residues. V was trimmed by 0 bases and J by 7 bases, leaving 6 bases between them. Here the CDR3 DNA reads TGTGCCACCAGTGATTTGATCGGGAATGAGCAGTTCTTC. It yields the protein CATSDLIGNEQFF.

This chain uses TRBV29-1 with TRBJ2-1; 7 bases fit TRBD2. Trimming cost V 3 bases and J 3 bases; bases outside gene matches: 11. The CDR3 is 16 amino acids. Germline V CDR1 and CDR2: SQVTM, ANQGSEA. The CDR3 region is CSVEGGISYGYNEQFF. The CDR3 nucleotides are TGCAGCGTTGAGGGAGGGATCTCCTACGGCTACAATGAGCAGTTCTTC.

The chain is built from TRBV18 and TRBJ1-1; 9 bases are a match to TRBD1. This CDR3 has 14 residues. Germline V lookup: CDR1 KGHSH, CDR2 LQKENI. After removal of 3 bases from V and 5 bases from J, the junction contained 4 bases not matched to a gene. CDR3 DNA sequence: TGTGCCAGCTCACCCCTTGGACAGGGGACTGAAGCTTTCTTT. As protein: CASSPLGQGTEAFF.

The CDR3 protein is CASGKAGASRGYTF. Written as DNA, the CDR3 is TGTGCCAGCGGCAAGGCAGGGGCGAGTCGAGGCTACACCTTC. The V gene is TRBV27, the J gene TRBJ1-2, with a possible D match to TRBD1 (6 bases). This CDR3 is built from 14 residues. Germline V gives CDR1 MNHEY, CDR2 SMNVEV (reference sequence). Trimming left V 8 bases short and J 8 bases short, with 21 bases between.

The CDR3 DNA reads as TGCGCCAGCAGCCAAGATCCCAGGGGGGAAAACACCATATATTTT. Encoded protein: CASSQDPRGENTIYF. The chain couples TRBV4-1 to TRBJ1-3, with 7 bases matching TRBD1. With V trimmed by 0 bases and J by 6 bases, 5 bases remained unmatched. Per germline, CDR1 MGHRA and CDR2 YSYEKL. The CDR3 is 15 residues long.

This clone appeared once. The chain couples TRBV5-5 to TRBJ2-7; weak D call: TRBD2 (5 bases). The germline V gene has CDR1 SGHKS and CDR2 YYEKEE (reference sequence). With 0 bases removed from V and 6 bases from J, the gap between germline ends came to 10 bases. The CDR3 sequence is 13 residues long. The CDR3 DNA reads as TGTGCCAGCAGCTTGGACGCGGGCTCCGAGCAGTACGTC. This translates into CASSLDAGSEQYV.